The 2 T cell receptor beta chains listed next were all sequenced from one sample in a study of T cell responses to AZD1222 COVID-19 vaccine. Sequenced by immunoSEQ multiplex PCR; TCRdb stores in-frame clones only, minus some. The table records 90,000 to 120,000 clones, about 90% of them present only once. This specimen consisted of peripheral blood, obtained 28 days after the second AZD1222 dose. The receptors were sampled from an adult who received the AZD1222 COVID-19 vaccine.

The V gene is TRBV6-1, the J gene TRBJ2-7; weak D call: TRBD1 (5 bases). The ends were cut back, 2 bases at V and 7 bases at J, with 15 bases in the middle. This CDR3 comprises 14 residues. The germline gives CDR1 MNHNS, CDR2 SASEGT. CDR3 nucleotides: TGTGCCAGCAGTGAAAGTCTGGGTTACAGGGAGCAGTACTTC. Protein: CASSESLGYREQYF.

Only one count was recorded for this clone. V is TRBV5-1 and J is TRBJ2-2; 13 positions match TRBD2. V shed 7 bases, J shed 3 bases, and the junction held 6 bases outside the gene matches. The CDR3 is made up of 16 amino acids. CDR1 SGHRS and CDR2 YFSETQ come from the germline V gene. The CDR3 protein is CASRTSGSPDTGELFF. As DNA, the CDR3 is TGCGCCAGCCGGACTAGCGGGAGTCCGGACACCGGGGAGCTGTTTTTT.